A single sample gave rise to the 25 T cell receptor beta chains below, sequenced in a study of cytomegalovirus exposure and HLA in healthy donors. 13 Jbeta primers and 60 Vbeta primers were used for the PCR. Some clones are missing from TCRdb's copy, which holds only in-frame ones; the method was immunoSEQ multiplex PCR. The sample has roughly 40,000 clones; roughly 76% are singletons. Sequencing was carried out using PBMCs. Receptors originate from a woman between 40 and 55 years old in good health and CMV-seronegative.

Written as DNA, the CDR3 is TGTGCCAGCAGCTCGGGCGGGGGACGGGAAAAACTGTTTTTT. Translating gives CASSSGGGREKLFF. The V and J genes are TRBV7-6 and TRBJ1-4; D might be TRBD1 (5 bases). V was clipped by 4 bases and J by 8 bases, with 14 bases between them. This CDR3 has 14 amino acids. The germline CDR1 and CDR2 sequences are SGHVS and FNYEAQ.

The CDR3 loop reads CAISESVGVFGYTF. Written as DNA, the CDR3 is TGTGCCATCAGTGAGTCCGTAGGGGTGTTCGGCTACACCTTC. The J gene is TRBJ1-2, the V gene TRBV10-3, with D maybe TRBD1 (5 bases). Trimming took off 0 bases at V and 8 bases at J, with 13 bases between the two ends. The germline V gene has CDR1 ENHRY and CDR2 SYGVKD. The CDR3 totals 14 residues.

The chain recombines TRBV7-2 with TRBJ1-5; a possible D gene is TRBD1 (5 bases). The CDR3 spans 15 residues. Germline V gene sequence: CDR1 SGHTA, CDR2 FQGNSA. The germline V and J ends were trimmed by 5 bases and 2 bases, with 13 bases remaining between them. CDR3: CASSAQGVGNQPQHF. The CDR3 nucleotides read TGTGCCAGCAGCGCGCAGGGTGTTGGCAATCAGCCCCAGCATTTT.

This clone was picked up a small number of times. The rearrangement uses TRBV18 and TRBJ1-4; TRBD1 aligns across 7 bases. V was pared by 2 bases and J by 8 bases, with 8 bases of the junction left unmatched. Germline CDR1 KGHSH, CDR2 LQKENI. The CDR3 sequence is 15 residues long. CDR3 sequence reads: CASSPSHRGEEKLFF. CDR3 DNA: TGTGCCAGCTCACCATCTCACAGGGGCGAGGAAAAACTGTTTTTT. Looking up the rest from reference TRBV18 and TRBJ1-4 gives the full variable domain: NAGVMQNPRHLVRRRGQEARLRCSPMKGHSHVYWYRQLPEEGLKFMVYLQKENIIDESGMPKERFSAEFPKEGPSILRIQQVVRGDSAAYFCASSPSHRGEEKLFFGSGTQLSVL.

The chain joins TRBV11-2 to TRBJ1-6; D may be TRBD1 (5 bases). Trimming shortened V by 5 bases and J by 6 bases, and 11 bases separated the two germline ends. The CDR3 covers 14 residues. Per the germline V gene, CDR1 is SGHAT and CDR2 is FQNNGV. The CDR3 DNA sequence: TGTGCCAGCAGCGCCAGGGTGACTAATTCACCCCTCCACTTT. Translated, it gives CASSARVTNSPLHF.

DNA of the CDR3: TGTGCCAGCAGCCCTTGGACAGGGGGCTACAATGAGCAGTTCTTC. Its translation: CASSPWTGGYNEQFF. This chain connects TRBV9 to TRBJ2-1, with 10 bases fitting TRBD1. Looked up from germline, CDR1 is SGDLS and CDR2 is YYNGEE. V was pared by 4 bases and J by 3 bases, with 4 bases of the junction left unmatched. The CDR3 consists of 15 residues. Supplemented by reference TRBV9 and TRBJ2-1, the full variable domain reads DSGVTQTPKHLITATGQRVTLRCSPRSGDLSVYWYQQSLDQGLQFLIQYYNGEERAKGNILERFSAQQFPDLHSELNLSSLELGDSALYFCASSPWTGGYNEQFFGPGTRLTVL.

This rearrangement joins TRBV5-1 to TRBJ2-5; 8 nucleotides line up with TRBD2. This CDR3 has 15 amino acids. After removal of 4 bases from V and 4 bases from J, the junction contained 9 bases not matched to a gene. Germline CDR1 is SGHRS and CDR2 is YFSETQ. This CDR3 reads CASSPVAGGGETQYF. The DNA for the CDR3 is TGCGCCAGCAGCCCCGTGGCGGGGGGTGGAGAGACCCAGTACTTC.

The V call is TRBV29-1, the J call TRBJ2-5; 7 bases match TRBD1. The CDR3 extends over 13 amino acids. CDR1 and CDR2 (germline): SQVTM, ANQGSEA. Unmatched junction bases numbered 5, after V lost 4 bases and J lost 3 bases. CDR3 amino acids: CSVGDRAKETQYF. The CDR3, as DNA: TGCAGCGTTGGGGACAGAGCCAAAGAGACCCAGTACTTC.

This chain's CDR3 is CASSGTQGLNTGELFF. The CDR3, as DNA: TGTGCCAGCAGCGGGACACAGGGCTTGAACACCGGGGAGCTGTTTTTT. This sequence joins TRBV2 and TRBJ2-2; TRBD1 might be the D (6 bases). CDR1 is SNHLY, CDR2 FYNNEI, per germline. The CDR3 sequence is 16 residues long. Trimming took 6 bases from V and 1 from J, leaving 15 bases between them.

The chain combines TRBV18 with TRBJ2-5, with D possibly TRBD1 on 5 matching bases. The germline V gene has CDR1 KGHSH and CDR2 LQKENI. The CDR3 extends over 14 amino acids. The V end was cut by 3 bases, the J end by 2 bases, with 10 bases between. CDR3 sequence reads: CASSPLQVQETQYF. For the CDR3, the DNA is TGTGCCAGCTCACCCCTACAGGTGCAAGAGACCCAGTACTTC.

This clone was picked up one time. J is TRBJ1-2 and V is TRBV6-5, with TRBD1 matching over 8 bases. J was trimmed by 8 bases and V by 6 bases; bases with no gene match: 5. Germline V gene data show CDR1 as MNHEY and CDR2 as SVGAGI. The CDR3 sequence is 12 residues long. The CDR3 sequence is CASSPRGQGYTF. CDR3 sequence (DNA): TGTGCCAGCAGCCCCAGGGGGCAAGGCTACACCTTC.

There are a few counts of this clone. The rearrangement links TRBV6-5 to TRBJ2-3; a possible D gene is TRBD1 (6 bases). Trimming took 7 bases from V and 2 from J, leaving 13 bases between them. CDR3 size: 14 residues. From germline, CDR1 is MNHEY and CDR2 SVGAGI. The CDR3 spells CASKPGVSTDTQYF. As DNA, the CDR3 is TGTGCCAGCAAACCAGGGGTCTCCACAGATACGCAGTATTTT.

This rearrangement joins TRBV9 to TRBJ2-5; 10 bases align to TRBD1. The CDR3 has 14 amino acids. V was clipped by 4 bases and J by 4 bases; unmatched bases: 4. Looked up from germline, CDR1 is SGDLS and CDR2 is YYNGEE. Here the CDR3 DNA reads TGTGCCAGCAGCCCGGGACAGGGGTTAGAGACCCAGTACTTC. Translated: CASSPGQGLETQYF.

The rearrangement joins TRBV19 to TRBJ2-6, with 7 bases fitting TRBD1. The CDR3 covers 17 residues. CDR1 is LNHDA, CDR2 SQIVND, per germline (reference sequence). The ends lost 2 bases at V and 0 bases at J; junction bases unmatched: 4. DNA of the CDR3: TGTGCCAGTAGTATAACGGGACAGTTCTCTGGGGCCAACGTCCTGACTTTC. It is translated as CASSITGQFSGANVLTF. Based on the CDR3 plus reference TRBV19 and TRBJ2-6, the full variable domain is DGGITQSPKYLFRKEGQNVTLSCEQNLNHDAMYWYRQDPGQGLRLIYYSQIVNDFQKGDIAEGYSVSREKKESFPLTVTSAQKNPTAFYLCASSITGQFSGANVLTFGAGSRLTVL.

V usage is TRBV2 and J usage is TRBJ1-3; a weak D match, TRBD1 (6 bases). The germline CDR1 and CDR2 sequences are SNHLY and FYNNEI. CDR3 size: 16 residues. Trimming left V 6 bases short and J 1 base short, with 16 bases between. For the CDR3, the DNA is TGTGCCAGCAGCGACGAACGGACAGCGTCTGGAAACACCATATATTTT. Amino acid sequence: CASSDERTASGNTIYF.

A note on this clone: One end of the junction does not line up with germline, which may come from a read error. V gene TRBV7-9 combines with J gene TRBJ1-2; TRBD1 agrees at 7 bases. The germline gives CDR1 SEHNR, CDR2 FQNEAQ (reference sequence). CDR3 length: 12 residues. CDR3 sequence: CSSSRDSYGYTF. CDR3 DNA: TGTTCCAGCAGCCGGGACAGCTATGGCTACACCTTC.

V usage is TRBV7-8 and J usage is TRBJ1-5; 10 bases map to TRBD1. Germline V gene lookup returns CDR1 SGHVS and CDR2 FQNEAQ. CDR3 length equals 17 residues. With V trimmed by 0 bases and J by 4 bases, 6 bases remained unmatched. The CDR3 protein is CASSLALRTGGNQPQHF. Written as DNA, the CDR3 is TGTGCCAGCAGCTTAGCGCTAAGGACAGGGGGTAATCAGCCCCAGCATTTT.

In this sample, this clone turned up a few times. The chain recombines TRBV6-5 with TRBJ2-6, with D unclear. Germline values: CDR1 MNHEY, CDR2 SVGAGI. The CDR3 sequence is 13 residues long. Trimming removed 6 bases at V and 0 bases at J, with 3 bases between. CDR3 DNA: TGTGCCAGCAGACTCTCTGGGGCCAACGTCCTGACTTTC. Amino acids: CASRLSGANVLTF.

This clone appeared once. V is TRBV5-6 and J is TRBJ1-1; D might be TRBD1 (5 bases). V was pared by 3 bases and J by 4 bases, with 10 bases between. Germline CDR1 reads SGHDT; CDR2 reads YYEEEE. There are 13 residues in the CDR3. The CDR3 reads CASSSGYSTEAFF. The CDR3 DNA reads TGTGCCAGCAGCTCAGGGTACAGCACTGAAGCTTTCTTT.

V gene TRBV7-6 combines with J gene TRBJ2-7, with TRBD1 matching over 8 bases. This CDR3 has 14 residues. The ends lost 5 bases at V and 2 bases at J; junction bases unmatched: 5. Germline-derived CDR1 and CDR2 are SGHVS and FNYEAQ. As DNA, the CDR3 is TGTGCCAGCAGCGATTCAGGGGGCCCCTACGAGCAGTACTTC. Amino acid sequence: CASSDSGGPYEQYF.

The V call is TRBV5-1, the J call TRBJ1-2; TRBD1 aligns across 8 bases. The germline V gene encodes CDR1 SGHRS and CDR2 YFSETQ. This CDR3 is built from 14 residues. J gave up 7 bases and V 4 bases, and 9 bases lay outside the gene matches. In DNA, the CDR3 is TGCGCCAGCAGCCCCCTCGACAGGGGCGGTGGCTACACCTTC. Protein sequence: CASSPLDRGGGYTF.

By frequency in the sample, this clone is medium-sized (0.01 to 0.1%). The CDR3 spells CASSLVFPGQLSSGNTIYF. CDR3 DNA sequence: TGTGCCAGCAGCTTAGTTTTCCCGGGACAGTTGAGCTCTGGAAACACCATATATTTT. The chain combines TRBV13 with TRBJ1-3; 7 positions match TRBD1. The junction had 12 bases not matched to a gene; V was cut back by 1 base and J by 0 bases. Germline-derived CDR1 and CDR2 are PRHDT and FYEKMQ (reference sequence). The CDR3 loop spans 19 amino acids.

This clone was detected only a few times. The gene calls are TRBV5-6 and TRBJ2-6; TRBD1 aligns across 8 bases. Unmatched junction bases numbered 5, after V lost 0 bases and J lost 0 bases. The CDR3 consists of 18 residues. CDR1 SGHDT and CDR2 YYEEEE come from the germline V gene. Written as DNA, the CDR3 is TGTGCCAGCAGCTTGGTGGGCAGGGGGCCCTCTGGGGCCAACGTCCTGACTTTC. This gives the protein CASSLVGRGPSGANVLTF.

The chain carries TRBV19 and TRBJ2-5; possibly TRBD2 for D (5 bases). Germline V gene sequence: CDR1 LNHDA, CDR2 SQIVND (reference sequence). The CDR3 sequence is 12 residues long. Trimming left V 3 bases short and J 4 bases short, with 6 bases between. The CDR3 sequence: CASSIRGETQYF. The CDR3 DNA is TGTGCCAGTAGTATCCGGGGAGAGACCCAGTACTTC.

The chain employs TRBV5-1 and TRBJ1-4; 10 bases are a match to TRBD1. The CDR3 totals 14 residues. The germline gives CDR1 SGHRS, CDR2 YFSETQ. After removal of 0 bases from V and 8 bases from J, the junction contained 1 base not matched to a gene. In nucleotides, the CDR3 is TGCGCCAGCAGCTTGGGGGACAGGGGCGAAAAACTGTTTTTT. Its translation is CASSLGDRGEKLFF.